This passage covers 26 T cell receptor beta chains from one sample sequenced in a study of blood T cell repertoires in COVID-19. The repertoire was sequenced with immunoSEQ multiplex PCR; TCRdb's copy has only in-frame clones and lacks some. The sample shows tens of thousands of clones, more than 75% of them seen only once. Material: peripheral blood. The receptors were sampled from a man between 45 and 60 years old with active or convalescent COVID-19.

This chain connects TRBV6-5 to TRBJ2-3; D gene ambiguous. Per the germline V gene, CDR1 is MNHEY and CDR2 is SVGAGI. The CDR3 is 14 residues long. V lost 5 bases and J lost 6, with 15 bases in between. The CDR3 is CASSPVLGTDTQYF. CDR3 bases: TGTGCCAGCAGTCCCGTGCTAGGTACCGATACGCAGTATTTT.

The chain is built from TRBV5-5 and TRBJ1-1, with 8 nucleotides matching TRBD1. The trim removed 2 bases at V and 5 bases at J, leaving 5 bases unmatched. Germline V gene data show CDR1 as SGHKS and CDR2 as YYEKEE (reference sequence). The CDR3 is 14 residues long. For the CDR3, the DNA is TGTGCCAGCAGCTTACAGGGGGTAGAGACTGAAGCTTTCTTT. This gives the protein CASSLQGVETEAFF.

J is TRBJ1-2 and V is TRBV6-1, with D possibly being TRBD1 (5 bases). Trimming cost V 2 bases and J 3 bases, with 10 bases left between them. Germline CDR1 reads MNHNS; CDR2 reads SASEGT. This CDR3 is built from 14 residues. The CDR3 protein is CASSESWGDYGYTF. The CDR3, as DNA: TGTGCCAGCAGTGAATCCTGGGGGGACTATGGCTACACCTTC.

CDR3 nucleotide sequence: TGCGCCAGCAGCTCCGGACAGGAGGGGTTCTTC. Translated, it gives CASSSGQEGFF. The chain recombines TRBV5-1 with TRBJ2-1, with D perhaps TRBD1 (7 bases). The germline CDR1 and CDR2 sequences are SGHRS and YFSETQ. This CDR3 region has 11 residues. V shed 3 bases and J shed 15 bases, with 13 bases lying between them. The complete variable domain, with remaining parts taken from reference TRBV5-1 and TRBJ2-1, reads KAGVTQTPRYLIKTRGQQVTLSCSPISGHRSVSWYQQTPGQGLQFLFEYFSETQRNKGNFPGRFSGRQFSNSRSEMNVSTLELGDSALYLCASSSGQEGFFGPGTRLTVL.

This chain joins TRBV19 and TRBJ2-1; TRBD1 aligns across 8 bases. CDR1 and CDR2 from the germline V gene are LNHDA and SQIVND (reference sequence). CDR3 length: 16 residues. Trimming took 6 bases from V and 8 from J; bases not matched to a gene: 15. The DNA of the CDR3 is TGTGCCAGTAGGCCGACCAGGGGGCTGTTTAGCGATGAGCAGTTCTTC. Its translation: CASRPTRGLFSDEQFF.

The chain joins TRBV28 to TRBJ1-2; tentatively, D is TRBD1 (5 bases). The germline CDR1 and CDR2 sequences are MDHEN and SYDVKM. This CDR3 has 12 residues. V lost 4 bases, J lost 8 bases, and 11 bases lay in between. The CDR3 here is CASSSGVDGYTF. For the CDR3, the DNA is TGTGCCAGCAGTTCGGGGGTGGACGGCTACACCTTC.

The chain recombines TRBV4-3 with TRBJ2-2; 10 bases line up with TRBD1. Germline CDR1 and CDR2: LGHNA and YSLEER. The CDR3 contains 15 residues. V shed 8 bases and J 6 bases; nucleotides not matched to a gene: 9. The CDR3 is CASGSGTGVSGELFF. In DNA form, the CDR3 reads TGCGCCAGCGGGTCCGGGACAGGGGTTTCCGGGGAGCTGTTTTTT.

The V gene is TRBV27, the J gene TRBJ2-7; D perhaps matches TRBD2 (6 bases). CDR1 and CDR2 (germline): MNHEY, SMNVEV (reference sequence). Trimming shortened V by 4 bases and J by 4 bases, and 11 bases separated the two germline ends. The CDR3 length is 13 residues. Here the CDR3 reads CASSSGTFYEQYF. In DNA, the CDR3 is TGTGCCAGCAGTTCCGGGACTTTTTACGAGCAGTACTTC.

V is TRBV10-1 and J is TRBJ2-3; tentatively, D is TRBD1 (6 bases). Germline V CDR1 and CDR2: WNHNN, SYGVQD (reference sequence). The V and J ends lost 6 bases and 0 bases respectively, with 13 bases between them. The CDR3 spans 15 residues. This chain's CDR3 is CASSPGQLSTDTQYF. The CDR3 DNA reads TGCGCCAGCAGCCCAGGACAGCTTAGCACAGATACGCAGTATTTT.

V and J are TRBV21-1 and TRBJ2-7; the table's D call, TRBD1, has no DNA check behind it. TRBV21-1 is a recognized pseudogene. The CDR3 is made up of 16 amino acids. The CDR3 DNA is TGTGCCAGCAGCAAAGCGGCGGACAGAGCCTCCTACGAGCAGTACGTC. Its translation is CASSKAADRASYEQYV.

DNA for the CDR3: TGTGCCAGCAGTTACAGGGTGGCGGAAAAACTGTTTTTT. It codes for CASSYRVAEKLFF. This chain links TRBV28 with TRBJ1-4, with a weak D call TRBD1 (6 bases). Germline V lookup: CDR1 MDHEN, CDR2 SYDVKM. The CDR3 runs 13 residues. Trimming removed 4 bases at V and 8 bases at J, with 11 bases between.

The chain employs TRBV7-9 and TRBJ2-7; 8 bases match TRBD1. J was trimmed by 3 bases and V by 5 bases; bases with no gene match: 6. Germline CDR1 and CDR2: SEHNR and FQNEAQ (reference sequence). The CDR3 sequence is 14 residues long. CDR3 in amino acids: CASSQTGAFYEQYF. The DNA for the CDR3 is TGTGCCAGCAGCCAGACAGGGGCATTCTACGAGCAGTACTTC.

The rearrangement joins TRBV19 to TRBJ2-6, with TRBD2 matching 14 bases. The CDR3 is 18 amino acids. The V gene's germline CDR1 is LNHDA and CDR2 SQIVND (reference sequence). V gave up 3 bases and J gave up 0 bases; unmatched junction bases: 1. CDR3 amino acids: CASSMTSGGVSGANVLTF. The CDR3, as DNA: TGTGCCAGTAGTATGACTAGCGGGGGGGTCTCTGGGGCCAACGTCCTGACTTTC.

This chain uses TRBV6-6 with TRBJ1-6; 7 nucleotides align to TRBD1. Germline V gene data show CDR1 as MNHNY and CDR2 as SVGAGI (reference sequence). CDR3 length: 15 amino acids. Trimming at V came to 4 bases and at J to 10 bases, leaving 10 bases not matched to a gene. CDR3 DNA sequence: TGTGCCAGCAGTTCTCTTGACAGGGCCAAATCACCCCTCCACTTT. Its translation is CASSSLDRAKSPLHF.

The chain uses TRBV5-1 and TRBJ2-7; D remains unclear. CDR3 length: 13 amino acids. Germline V CDR1 and CDR2: SGHRS, YFSETQ. Trimming stripped 1 base from V and 5 bases from J, with 10 bases between. CDR3 residues: CASSLTSLNEQYF. CDR3 DNA: TGCGCCAGCAGCTTGACTTCCTTGAACGAGCAGTACTTC.

Only one count was recorded for this clone. J is TRBJ2-7 and V is TRBV10-1, with TRBD1 as a possible D gene (6 bases). V dropped 6 bases and J dropped 1 base, with 16 bases sitting between them. The CDR3 is 15 residues long. Germline V gene sequence: CDR1 WNHNN, CDR2 SYGVQD (reference sequence). CDR3 sequence (DNA): TGCGCCAGCAGAGTAAGGACAGTAGGGTCCTACGAGCAGTACGTC. Translation gives CASRVRTVGSYEQYV.

The genes are TRBV5-1 and TRBJ2-3; 10 nucleotides match TRBD1. CDR1 and CDR2 (germline): SGHRS, YFSETQ. There are 14 residues in the CDR3. V lost 3 bases to trimming and J lost 6 bases; unmatched junction nucleotides: 4. The CDR3 nucleotides are TGCGCCAGCAGCTCGGGACAGGGGTTTGATACGCAGTATTTT. Protein product: CASSSGQGFDTQYF.

V and J are TRBV4-1 and TRBJ1-4; D gene ambiguous. Trimming stripped 5 bases from V and 0 bases from J, with 13 bases between. Germline values: CDR1 MGHRA, CDR2 YSYEKL. This CDR3 has 16 residues. CDR3 loop: CASSEGSTATNEKLFF. In DNA, the CDR3 is TGCGCCAGCAGCGAAGGTTCTACTGCAACTAATGAAAAACTGTTTTTT.

This clone appeared a single time. This rearrangement joins TRBV18 to TRBJ1-1; perhaps TRBD1 as D (5 bases). Per the germline V gene, CDR1 is KGHSH and CDR2 is LQKENI. V lost 7 bases, J lost 4 bases, and 10 bases lay in between. The CDR3 has 12 residues. In DNA, the CDR3 is TGTGCCAGCTTCCAGGGTGTCACTGAAGCTTTCTTT. Protein sequence: CASFQGVTEAFF.

This chain links TRBV30 with TRBJ1-2, with 9 bases identical to TRBD1. V lost 4 bases and J lost 5; bases outside the gene matches: 11. The germline V gene has CDR1 GTSNPN and CDR2 SVGIG (reference sequence). The CDR3 consists of 15 residues. CDR3 residues: CAWTAGTGTGYGYTF. In nucleotides, the CDR3 is TGTGCCTGGACCGCCGGGACAGGGACAGGGTATGGCTACACCTTC. The whole variable domain, filled in from reference TRBV30 and TRBJ1-2, reads SQTIHQWPATLVQPVGSPLSLECTVEGTSNPNLYWYRQAAGRGLQLLFYSVGIGQISSEVPQNLSASRPQDRQFILSSKKLLLSDSGFYLCAWTAGTGTGYGYTFGSGTRLTVV.

This chain joins TRBV14 and TRBJ2-1, with TRBD2 matching over 13 bases. V was pared by 5 bases and J by 4 bases, with 8 bases of the junction left unmatched. Per germline, CDR1 SGHDN and CDR2 FVKESK. CDR3 length equals 17 residues. The DNA of the CDR3 is TGTGCCAGCAGCGGTAAACTAGCGGGGGGGCCTTACAATGAGCAGTTCTTC. Translated, it gives CASSGKLAGGPYNEQFF.

The V gene is TRBV4-1, the J gene TRBJ2-2, with 8 bases matching TRBD1. Germline CDR1 reads MGHRA; CDR2 reads YSYEKL. The CDR3 length is 15 residues. The trim removed 4 bases at V and 6 bases at J, leaving 7 bases unmatched. The CDR3 spells CASSPARGRAGELFF. CDR3 nucleotides: TGCGCCAGCAGCCCGGCCAGGGGGCGCGCCGGGGAGCTGTTTTTT.

The chain uses TRBV5-1 and TRBJ1-5, with D uncertain. Germline V CDR1 and CDR2: SGHRS, YFSETQ. V lost 0 bases and J lost 2, with 9 bases in between. The CDR3 length is 15 residues. The CDR3 coding sequence is TGCGCCAGCAGCTTGGATGGTTCAGGCAATCAGCCCCAGCATTTT. Its translation: CASSLDGSGNQPQHF.

This sequence joins TRBV5-1 and TRBJ2-1; D remains unclear. The germline gives CDR1 SGHRS, CDR2 YFSETQ. Trimming left V 0 bases short and J 7 bases short, with 11 bases between. The CDR3 has 14 residues. CDR3 amino acids: CASSLGSANNEQFF. The CDR3 DNA sequence: TGCGCCAGCAGCTTGGGGAGCGCCAATAATGAGCAGTTCTTC.

This clone was seen a single time. V and J are TRBV19 and TRBJ2-5, with D tentatively TRBD2 (6 bases). Germline V CDR1 and CDR2: LNHDA, SQIVND (reference sequence). The CDR3 runs 14 residues. The germline V and J ends were trimmed by 5 bases and 4 bases, with 14 bases remaining between them. CDR3 sequence (DNA): TGTGCCAGTAGTCCGCGACTGGGGGGAGAGACCCAGTACTTC. Translated: CASSPRLGGETQYF.

The chain employs TRBV29-1 and TRBJ2-5; D perhaps matches TRBD1 (6 bases). Trimming took 4 bases from V and 5 from J, leaving 20 bases between them. In germline, CDR1 is SQVTM, CDR2 ANQGSEA. The CDR3 is 15 amino acids. The DNA of the CDR3 is TGCAGCGTTGGGGGGCCGATTAGCGATACCGAGACCCAGTACTTC. Translating it yields CSVGGPISDTETQYF.